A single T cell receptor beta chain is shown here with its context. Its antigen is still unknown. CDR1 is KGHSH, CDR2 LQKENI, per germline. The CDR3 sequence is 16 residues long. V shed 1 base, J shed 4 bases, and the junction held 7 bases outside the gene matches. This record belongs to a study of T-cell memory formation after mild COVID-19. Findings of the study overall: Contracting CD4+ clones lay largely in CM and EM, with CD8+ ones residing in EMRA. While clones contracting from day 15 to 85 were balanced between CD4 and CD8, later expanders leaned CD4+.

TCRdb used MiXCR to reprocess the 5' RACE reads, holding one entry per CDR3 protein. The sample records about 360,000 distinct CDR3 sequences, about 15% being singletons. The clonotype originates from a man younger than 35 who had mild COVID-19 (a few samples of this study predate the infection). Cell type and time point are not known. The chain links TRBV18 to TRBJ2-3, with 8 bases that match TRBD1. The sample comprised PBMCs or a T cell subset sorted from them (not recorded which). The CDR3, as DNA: TGTGCCAGCTCACCACGCGCAGGGGGCGAAGCAGATACGCAGTATTTT. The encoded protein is CASSPRAGGEADTQYF.